Detailed here is one TCR beta chain. Naive CD45RA+ and memory CD45RA-negative subsets were split from CD4+ cells. Assay used: immunoSEQ multiplex PCR; TCRdb lists only in-frame clones, some missing. The sample holds 2 million to 2.5 million clones, 93% seen once. The germline V gene has CDR1 LGHNA and CDR2 YSLEER. The junction had 7 bases not matched to a gene; V was cut back by 3 bases and J by 5 bases. This CDR3 has 16 amino acids. These data belong to a study of shared clonotypes between healthy human individuals. The TCR comes from a man aged 18 to 29 in good health. Some clones in this sample may be carry-over from other donors' samples. The V call is TRBV4-3, the J call TRBJ2-3; 11 nucleotides align to TRBD2. The material sequenced was naive CD4+ T cells from PBMCs. Subset described: CD45RA+ positively selected. CDR3 in amino acids: CASSHISGRAVDTQYF. The DNA of the CDR3 is TGCGCCAGCAGCCATATTAGCGGGAGGGCGGTAGATACGCAGTATTTT.